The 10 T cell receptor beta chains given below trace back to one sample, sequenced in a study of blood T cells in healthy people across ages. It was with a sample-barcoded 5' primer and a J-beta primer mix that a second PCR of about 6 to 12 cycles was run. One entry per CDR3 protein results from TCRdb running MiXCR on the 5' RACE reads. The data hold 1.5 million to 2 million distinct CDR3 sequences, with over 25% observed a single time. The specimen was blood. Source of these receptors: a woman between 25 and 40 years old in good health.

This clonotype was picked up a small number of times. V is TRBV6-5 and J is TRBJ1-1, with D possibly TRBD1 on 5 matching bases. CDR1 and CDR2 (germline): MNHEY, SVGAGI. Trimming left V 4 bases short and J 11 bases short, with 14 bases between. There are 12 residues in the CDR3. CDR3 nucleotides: TGTGCCAGCAGTTCGTCCGGGACTGGGGCTTTCTTT. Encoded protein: CASSSSGTGAFF.

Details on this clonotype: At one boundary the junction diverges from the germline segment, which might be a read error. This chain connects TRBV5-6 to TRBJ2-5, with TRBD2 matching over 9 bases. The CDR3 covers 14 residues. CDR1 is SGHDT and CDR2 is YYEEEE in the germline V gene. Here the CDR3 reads CASSQVAGEETQDF. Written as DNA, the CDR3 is TGTGCCAGCAGCCAAGTAGCGGGAGAAGAGACCCAGGACTTC.

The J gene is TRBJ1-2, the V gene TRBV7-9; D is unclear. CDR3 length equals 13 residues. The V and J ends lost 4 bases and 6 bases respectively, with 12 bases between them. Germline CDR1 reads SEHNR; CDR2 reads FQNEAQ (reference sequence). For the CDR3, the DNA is TGTGCCAGCAGCTCACAATGGGATGATGGCTACACCTTC. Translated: CASSSQWDDGYTF.

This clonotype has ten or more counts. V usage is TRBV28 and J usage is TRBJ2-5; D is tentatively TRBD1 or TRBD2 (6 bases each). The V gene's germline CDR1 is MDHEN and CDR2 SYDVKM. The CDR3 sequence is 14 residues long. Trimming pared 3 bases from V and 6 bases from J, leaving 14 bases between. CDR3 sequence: CASSLPGARKTQYF. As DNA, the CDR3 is TGTGCCAGCAGTTTGCCGGGGGCGAGAAAGACCCAGTACTTC.

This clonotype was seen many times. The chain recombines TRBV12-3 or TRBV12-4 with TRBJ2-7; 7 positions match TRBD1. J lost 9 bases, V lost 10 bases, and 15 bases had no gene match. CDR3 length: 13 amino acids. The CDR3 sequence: CATTDRTRGAQYF. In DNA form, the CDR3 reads TGTGCCACCACGGACAGGACCCGTGGTGCGCAGTACTTC.

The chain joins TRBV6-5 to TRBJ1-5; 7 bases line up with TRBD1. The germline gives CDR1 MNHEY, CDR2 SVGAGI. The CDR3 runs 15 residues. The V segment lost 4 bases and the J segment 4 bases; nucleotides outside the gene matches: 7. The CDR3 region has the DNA TGTGCCAGCAGTTCTACAGGGGAAAGGAATCAGCCCCAGCATTTT. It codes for CASSSTGERNQPQHF.

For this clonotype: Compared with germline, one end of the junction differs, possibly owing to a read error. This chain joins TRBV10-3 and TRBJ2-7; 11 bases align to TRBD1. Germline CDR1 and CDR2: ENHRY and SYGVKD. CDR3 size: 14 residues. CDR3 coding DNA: TGTGCCATCAGTGAGGGACAGGGGGCCTACGGGCAGTACTTC. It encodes CAISEGQGAYGQYF.

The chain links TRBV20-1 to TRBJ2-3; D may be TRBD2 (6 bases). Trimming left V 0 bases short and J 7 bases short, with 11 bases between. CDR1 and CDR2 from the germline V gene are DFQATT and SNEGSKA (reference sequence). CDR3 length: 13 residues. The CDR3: CSARDGGWNTQYF. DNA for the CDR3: TGCAGTGCTAGAGATGGGGGGTGGAATACGCAGTATTTT.

CDR3 nucleotides: TGTGCCAGCAGCGCAGACAGGGGGGTACCCTACGAGCAGTACTTC. Translated: CASSADRGVPYEQYF. The V gene is TRBV9, the J gene TRBJ2-7; 9 nucleotides align to TRBD1. The germline gives CDR1 SGDLS, CDR2 YYNGEE. CDR3 length: 15 amino acids. The J segment lost 2 bases and the V segment lost 3 bases, leaving 6 bases of the junction unmatched. Full variable domain (missing parts from reference TRBV9 and TRBJ2-7): DSGVTQTPKHLITATGQRVTLRCSPRSGDLSVYWYQQSLDQGLQFLIQYYNGEERAKGNILERFSAQQFPDLHSELNLSSLELGDSALYFCASSADRGVPYEQYFGPGTRLTVT.

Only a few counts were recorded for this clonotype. In DNA form, the CDR3 reads TGTGCCAGCAGTGAATCGGGAGGATTCGGCTACACCTTC. Translated, it gives CASSESGGFGYTF. The chain recombines TRBV25-1 with TRBJ1-2; D gene unclear. There are 13 residues in the CDR3. The germline V gene has CDR1 MGHDK and CDR2 SYGVNS. V was shortened by 1 base and J by 8 bases, with 11 bases between the two germline ends.